The next 12 T cell receptor beta chains were all read from a single sample in a study of T cell responses to AZD1222 COVID-19 vaccine. The data were produced by immunoSEQ multiplex PCR, yet TCRdb's version contains in-frame clones alone and is incomplete. The sample lists about 130,000 clones; about 93% were seen once. Sequencing used peripheral blood, obtained on day 0 of AZD1222 vaccination. All receptors come from an adult in good health.

The chain carries TRBV7-2 and TRBJ2-1; perhaps TRBD2 as D (6 bases). This CDR3 has 15 amino acids. CDR1 and CDR2 (germline): SGHTA, FQGNSA. V was clipped by 1 base and J by 9 bases, with 16 bases between them. CDR3 nucleotides: TGTGCCAGCAGCTTAGTTCACGGGAGAGGGATTGAGCAGTTCTTC. It is translated as CASSLVHGRGIEQFF. Filled out from reference TRBV7-2 and TRBJ2-1, the complete variable domain reads GAGVSQSPSNKVTEKGKDVELRCDPISGHTALYWYRQSLGQGLEFLIYFQGNSAPDKSGLPSDRFSAERTGGSVSTLTIQRTQQEDSAVYLCASSLVHGRGIEQFFGPGTRLTVL.

This chain uses TRBV19 with TRBJ2-7, with 8 bases identical to TRBD2. The trim removed 7 bases at V and 6 bases at J, leaving 17 bases unmatched. Germline lookup yields CDR1 LNHDA and CDR2 SQIVND (reference sequence). The CDR3 has 16 residues. CDR3 sequence reads: CASTGAGGAPLGEQYF. CDR3 in DNA: TGTGCCAGTACCGGTGCCGGGGGGGCCCCCTTGGGCGAGCAGTACTTC.

The chain combines TRBV13 with TRBJ1-2, with TRBD1 matching 7 bases. The length of the CDR3 is 16 residues. Trimming removed 5 bases from V and 5 bases from J; junction bases left unmatched: 14. The germline V gene has CDR1 PRHDT and CDR2 FYEKMQ (reference sequence). As DNA, the CDR3 is TGTGCCAGCAGCCAGGTCCCTAGACAGGGAGGGTATGGCTACACCTTC. Amino acid sequence: CASSQVPRQGGYGYTF.

The rearrangement links TRBV19 to TRBJ1-3; the D is unclear. Trimming took off 5 bases at V and 0 bases at J, with 11 bases between the two ends. The CDR3 length is 15 residues. Germline CDR1 reads LNHDA; CDR2 reads SQIVND (reference sequence). The CDR3 DNA reads TGTGCCAGTAGTCTCCACAGAAGCTCTGGAAACACCATATATTTT. Amino acids: CASSLHRSSGNTIYF.

V gene TRBV29-1 combines with J gene TRBJ2-5; possibly TRBD2 for D (5 bases). CDR1 is SQVTM and CDR2 is ANQGSEA in the germline V gene. The CDR3 is 12 residues long. V dropped 5 bases and J dropped 4 bases, with 11 bases sitting between them. CDR3 sequence (DNA): TGCAGCGTTCTCCGGACTTCAGAGACCCAGTACTTC. Residues: CSVLRTSETQYF.

The chain links TRBV14 to TRBJ2-7; D gene uncertain. The CDR3 spans 14 residues. Deletions cut 0 bases from V and 3 bases from J, with 9 bases between. CDR1 and CDR2 from the germline V gene are SGHDN and FVKESK. As DNA, the CDR3 is TGTGCCAGCAGCCAAGACAGTTCCTACTACGAGCAGTACTTC. It is translated as CASSQDSSYYEQYF.

J is TRBJ1-2 and V is TRBV7-9; a weak D match, TRBD1 (5 bases). The CDR3 runs 14 residues. The germline V and J ends were trimmed by 8 bases and 4 bases, with 17 bases remaining between them. Germline-derived CDR1 and CDR2 are SEHNR and FQNEAQ (reference sequence). The CDR3, as DNA: TGTGCCAGCGGATCCCTCGGGGGGACCTATGGCTACACCTTC. This gives the protein CASGSLGGTYGYTF.

The CDR3 loop reads CASSYSGFTDTQYF. In DNA form, the CDR3 reads TGTGCCAGCAGTTACTCCGGGTTCACAGATACGCAGTATTTT. The chain couples TRBV6-2 or TRBV6-3 to TRBJ2-3; the D is unclear. CDR3 length: 14 residues. The germline V and J ends were trimmed by 0 bases and 2 bases, with 6 bases remaining between them. Germline CDR1 reads MNHEY; CDR2 reads SVGEGT.

Details on this clone: Other DNA sequences in the sample encode the same CDR3. The gene calls are TRBV27 and TRBJ1-6; 9 bases are shared with TRBD1. Losses at the gene ends were 9 bases for V and 6 bases for J; bases not matched to a gene: 9. The germline V gene has CDR1 MNHEY and CDR2 SMNVEV (reference sequence). The CDR3 runs 15 residues. CDR3 sequence: CASSLSDRGNSPLHF. CDR3 nucleotide sequence: TGTGCCAGTAGCCTTTCGGACAGGGGTAATTCACCCCTCCACTTT.

The chain employs TRBV19 and TRBJ1-5; D is unresolved. This CDR3 has 15 residues. V was trimmed by 7 bases and J by 0 bases, leaving 13 bases between them. Germline lookup yields CDR1 LNHDA and CDR2 SQIVND (reference sequence). The CDR3 region is CASTLSSYSNQPQHF. CDR3 coding DNA: TGTGCCAGTACCCTATCCAGTTATAGCAATCAGCCCCAGCATTTT.

V is TRBV19 and J is TRBJ1-5; D is unresolved. The V end lost 8 bases, the J end lost 3 bases, and 11 bases lay between the germline ends. Germline V CDR1 and CDR2: LNHDA, SQIVND (reference sequence). This CDR3 region has 13 residues. Written as DNA, the CDR3 is TGTGCCAGTCCCGTCCTTCCCAATCAGCCCCAGCATTTT. Its protein is CASPVLPNQPQHF.

The CDR3 reads CASSQQGYYGYTF. As DNA, the CDR3 is TGTGCCAGCTCCCAGCAGGGGTACTATGGCTACACCTTC. The chain carries TRBV18 and TRBJ1-2; D possibly corresponds to TRBD1 (6 bases). The V end lost 6 bases, the J end lost 3 bases, and 11 bases lay between the germline ends. CDR1 KGHSH and CDR2 LQKENI come from the germline V gene. The CDR3 has 13 residues.